This T cell receptor (beta chain) emerged from a study of metastatic and nonmetastatic thyroid tumors. Whole-study findings and limits: A significant increase in TCR beta diversity was reportedly seen in malignant thyroid tumors relative to benign nodules, in blood and tumor.

This clone was counted many times. Its cognate antigen is unknown. No treatment had been given to any patient before thyroid surgery. TCRdb re-called the PCR reads through MiXCR. The data hold tens of thousands of clones, with roughly a fifth observed a single time. The TCR sequence derives from a female donor with papillary thyroid cancer or a benign thyroid nodule (not recorded which). Some clones in this sample may be carry-over from other donors' samples. The sequencing sample was made of blood.

The CDR3 is CASNLQGSNQPQHF. DNA for the CDR3: TGTGCCAGCAATCTACAGGGTAGCAATCAGCCCCAGCATTTT. The chain recombines TRBV2 with TRBJ1-5, with D perhaps TRBD1 (6 bases). V lost 7 bases and J lost 0, with 10 bases in between. The CDR3 covers 14 residues. Germline CDR1 reads SNHLY; CDR2 reads FYNNEI. The full variable domain, completed using reference TRBV2 and TRBJ1-5, is EPEVTQTPSHQVTQMGQEVILRCVPISNHLYFYWYRQILGQKVEFLVSFYNNEISEKSEIFDDQFSVERPDGSNFTLKIRSTKLEDSAMYFCASNLQGSNQPQHFGDGTRLSIL.